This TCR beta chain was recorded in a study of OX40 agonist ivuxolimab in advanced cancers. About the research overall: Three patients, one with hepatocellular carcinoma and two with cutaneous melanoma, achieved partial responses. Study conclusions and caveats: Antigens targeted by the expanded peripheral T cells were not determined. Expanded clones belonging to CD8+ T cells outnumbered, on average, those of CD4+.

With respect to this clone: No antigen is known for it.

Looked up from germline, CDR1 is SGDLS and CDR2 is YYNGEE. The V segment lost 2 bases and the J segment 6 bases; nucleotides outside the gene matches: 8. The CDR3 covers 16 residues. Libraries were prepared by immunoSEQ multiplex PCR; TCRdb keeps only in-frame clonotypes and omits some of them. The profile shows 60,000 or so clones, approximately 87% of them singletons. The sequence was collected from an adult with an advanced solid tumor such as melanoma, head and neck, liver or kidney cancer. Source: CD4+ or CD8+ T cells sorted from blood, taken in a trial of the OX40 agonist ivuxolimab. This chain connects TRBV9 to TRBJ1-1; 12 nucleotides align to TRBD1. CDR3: CASSVLPGQGAPEAFF. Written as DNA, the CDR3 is TGTGCCAGCAGCGTCCTCCCGGGACAGGGGGCGCCTGAAGCTTTCTTT.